Each of the 26 T cell receptor beta chains below was sequenced from the same sample in a study of patients and donors after allogeneic stem cell transplantation. TCRdb re-called the RT-PCR reads with MiXCR, one entry per CDR3 protein. The sample holds approximately 150,000 distinct CDR3 sequences, about 24% seen once. The material sequenced was blood, either unsorted or a sorted T cell fraction (not recorded which). The receptors here all came from a human donor who was either an allogeneic HSCT recipient or a stem cell or donor lymphocyte infusion donor (not recorded which). It is not recorded whose cells these are; they may come from a transplant donor.

This rearrangement joins TRBV5-1 to TRBJ2-3; 11 bases match TRBD2. CDR1 SGHRS and CDR2 YFSETQ come from the germline V gene. The length of the CDR3 is 14 residues. V lost 1 base and J lost 5; bases outside the gene matches: 0. CDR3: CASSLTSGGDTQYF. The CDR3 region has the DNA TGCGCCAGCAGCTTGACTAGCGGGGGAGATACGCAGTATTTT. Drawing the rest from reference TRBV5-1 and TRBJ2-3, the complete variable domain is KAGVTQTPRYLIKTRGQQVTLSCSPISGHRSVSWYQQTPGQGLQFLFEYFSETQRNKGNFPGRFSGRQFSNSRSEMNVSTLELGDSALYLCASSLTSGGDTQYFGPGTRLTVL.

The chain employs TRBV20-1 and TRBJ2-1, with D possibly matching TRBD1 (6 bases). The ends were cut back, 2 bases at V and 5 bases at J, with 25 bases in the middle. In germline, CDR1 is DFQATT, CDR2 SNEGSKA (reference sequence). The CDR3 sequence is 18 residues long. Here the CDR3 reads CSARPSDSQGQIHNEQFF. For the CDR3, the DNA is TGCAGTGCTAGACCTTCGGACAGCCAGGGGCAGATACACAATGAGCAGTTCTTC.

The chain employs TRBV6-2 or TRBV6-3 and TRBJ1-1; D may be TRBD1 (5 bases). The CDR3 extends over 13 amino acids. The V and J ends lost 2 bases and 1 base respectively, with 5 bases between them. Germline V lookup: CDR1 MNHEY, CDR2 SVGEGT. In DNA, the CDR3 is TGTGCCAGCAGTTACAGGGGGAACACTGAAGCTTTCTTT. Translation gives CASSYRGNTEAFF.

Many counts were recorded for this clonotype. The V gene is TRBV20-1, the J gene TRBJ1-1; TRBD1 is a possible D gene (5 bases). With 6 bases removed from V and 9 bases from J, the gap between germline ends came to 14 bases. The CDR3 contains 11 residues. Germline V gives CDR1 DFQATT, CDR2 SNEGSKA (reference sequence). The CDR3 nucleotides read TGCAGTGCCCTAGGTGTGGGACAAGCTTTCTTT. Residues: CSALGVGQAFF.

The chain employs TRBV20-1 and TRBJ2-3, with 8 bases matching TRBD2. CDR1 is DFQATT, CDR2 SNEGSKA, per germline (reference sequence). J was trimmed by 0 bases and V by 2 bases; bases with no gene match: 7. The CDR3 covers 16 residues. CDR3 nucleotide sequence: TGCAGTGCTAGACCCTCGGGGGGGAGGAGCACAGATACGCAGTATTTT. This translates into CSARPSGGRSTDTQYF.

V usage is TRBV20-1 and J usage is TRBJ2-2, with a tentative D call TRBD2 (6 bases). Looked up from germline, CDR1 is DFQATT and CDR2 is SNEGSKA (reference sequence). CDR3 length equals 14 residues. Deletions cut 6 bases from V and 5 bases from J, with 16 bases between. DNA for the CDR3: TGCAGTGCACGCCCTCCGACTAGTACCGGGGAGCTGTTTTTT. Protein product: CSARPPTSTGELFF.

The rearrangement links TRBV12-3 or TRBV12-4 to TRBJ1-2, with D perhaps matching TRBD1 (6 bases). The V end lost 6 bases, the J end lost 3 bases, and 8 bases lay between the germline ends. This CDR3 is 12 amino acids long. The chain's CDR3 is CASRQGYYGYTF. The CDR3 nucleotides read TGTGCCAGCAGGCAGGGGTACTATGGCTACACCTTC.

V gene TRBV12-3 or TRBV12-4 combines with J gene TRBJ2-4; D call uncertain. With 7 bases removed from V and 9 bases from J, the gap between germline ends came to 13 bases. This CDR3 spans 12 amino acids. The CDR3 is CASTSTGPIQYF. The CDR3, as DNA: TGTGCCAGCACCTCGACCGGGCCCATTCAGTACTTC.

This clonotype was seen a few times. The chain has TRBV10-2 and TRBJ1-5; D might be TRBD1 (6 bases). The CDR3 spans 13 residues. The V gene lost 7 bases and the J gene lost 0 bases, with 7 bases spanning the gap. Germline CDR1 WSHSY, CDR2 SAAADI. The CDR3 nucleotides are TGCGCCAGCAAAGGGGGTAGCAATCAGCCCCAGCATTTT. Its translation is CASKGGSNQPQHF.

V and J are TRBV28 and TRBJ2-4; D call uncertain. The J call is in doubt because the DNA end fits TRBJ2-7 better. Germline assignment: CDR1 MDHEN and CDR2 SYDVKM. The CDR3 runs to 14 residues. The CDR3 here is CASSHPREFYEQYF. Written as DNA, the CDR3 is TGTGCCAGCAGTCACCCGCGAGAGTTCTACGAGCAGTACTTC.

This clonotype showed up just once. This chain joins TRBV18 and TRBJ2-7, with a weak D call TRBD1 (5 bases). V lost 3 bases and J lost 6, with 9 bases in between. The length of the CDR3 is 12 residues. Germline V gives CDR1 KGHSH, CDR2 LQKENI. Written as DNA, the CDR3 is TGTGCCAGCTCACCCAGGGCTGGCGAGCAGTACTTC. It yields the protein CASSPRAGEQYF.

This clonotype was picked up a small number of times. This sequence joins TRBV24-1 and TRBJ2-7; maybe TRBD1 (5 bases). Trimming pared 3 bases from V and 2 bases from J, leaving 10 bases between. This CDR3 spans 14 amino acids. CDR1 KGHDR and CDR2 SFDVKD come from the germline V gene. CDR3 in DNA: TGTGCCACCAGTGATCCGATGGACACCTACGAGCAGTACTTC. Its protein is CATSDPMDTYEQYF.

This chain connects TRBV2 to TRBJ1-2, with D perhaps TRBD1 (5 bases). V gave up 1 base and J gave up 5 bases, with 5 bases separating them. This CDR3 contains 12 residues. The germline CDR1 and CDR2 sequences are SNHLY and FYNNEI. CDR3 in DNA: TGTGCCAGCAGTGAAGGACAGTATGGCTACACCTTC. Its protein is CASSEGQYGYTF.

The J gene is TRBJ2-1, the V gene TRBV7-8, with D maybe TRBD2 (5 bases). V was pared by 8 bases and J by 8 bases, with 25 bases between. Germline CDR1 and CDR2: SGHVS and FQNEAQ. CDR3 length equals 16 residues. The CDR3 DNA is TGTGCCAGCGCACGGCCTGCGGGCCGTACTGTGTATGAGCAGTTCTTC. Translated, it gives CASARPAGRTVYEQFF.

In this sample, this clonotype turned up many times. The V gene is TRBV6-6, the J gene TRBJ1-2; D is uncertain. Germline V gene data show CDR1 as MNHNY and CDR2 as SVGAGI (reference sequence). The CDR3 has 10 amino acids. V was cut by 8 bases and J by 7 bases, with 8 bases left in between. CDR3 sequence (DNA): TGTGCCAGCGTCGGTTCTGGCTACACCTTC. Protein sequence: CASVGSGYTF.

This clonotype was picked up a small number of times. The rearrangement links TRBV12-5 to TRBJ2-3, with TRBD2 matching 8 bases. This CDR3 is built from 17 residues. Germline CDR1 reads LGHNT; CDR2 reads FRNRAP. The V and J ends lost 2 bases and 0 bases, in that order; junction bases with no gene match: 7. The CDR3 loop reads CASGLYSGTRSTDTQYF. CDR3 DNA: TGTGCTAGTGGTTTGTACTCGGGGACTAGAAGCACAGATACGCAGTATTTT.

This clonotype occurred a few times. V and J are TRBV5-1 and TRBJ2-2; 7 bases align to TRBD1. The CDR3 loop spans 15 amino acids. Germline CDR1 and CDR2: SGHRS and YFSETQ. V trimming: 4 bases; J trimming: 3 bases; junction bases outside the gene matches: 6. The CDR3 DNA is TGCGCCAGCAGCGTGGGACAGACGGACACCGGGGAGCTGTTTTTT. It is translated as CASSVGQTDTGELFF.

This rearrangement joins TRBV28 to TRBJ1-5; D uncertain. Germline lookup yields CDR1 MDHEN and CDR2 SYDVKM. V was cut by 8 bases and J by 0 bases, with 8 bases left in between. The CDR3 consists of 13 residues. The CDR3 is CASGMVSNQPQHF. Written as DNA, the CDR3 is TGTGCCAGCGGCATGGTTAGCAATCAGCCCCAGCATTTT.

Only a few counts were recorded for this clonotype. The J gene is TRBJ1-2, the V gene TRBV9, with a weak D call TRBD1 (5 bases). CDR3 length equals 15 residues. The germline V gene encodes CDR1 SGDLS and CDR2 YYNGEE. Trimming took 3 bases from V and 0 from J, leaving 12 bases between them. The CDR3 nucleotides read TGTGCCAGCAGCGATGAGGGGATTACTAACTATGGCTACACCTTC. Amino acid sequence: CASSDEGITNYGYTF.

This clonotype was seen a few times. This rearrangement joins TRBV6-2 or TRBV6-3 to TRBJ1-1; D remains ambiguous. Trimming cost V 7 bases and J 2 bases, with 11 bases left between them. The CDR3 runs 13 residues. Germline CDR1 MNHEY, CDR2 SVGEGT. The CDR3 loop is CASKGPANTEAFF. The CDR3 DNA sequence: TGTGCCAGCAAAGGCCCAGCAAACACTGAAGCTTTCTTT.

CDR3 loop: CASSLSGFGIHEQFF. DNA for the CDR3: TGTGCCAGCAGTTTATCAGGGTTTGGGATCCATGAGCAGTTCTTC. The chain uses TRBV12-3 or TRBV12-4 and TRBJ2-1; TRBD1 might be the D (5 bases). The V gene lost 2 bases and the J gene lost 8 bases, with 16 bases spanning the gap. There are 15 residues in the CDR3.

This clonotype was detected only a few times. The V and J genes are TRBV4-1 and TRBJ1-4; the match to TRBD1 covers 12 bases. Looked up from germline, CDR1 is MGHRA and CDR2 is YSYEKL. With V trimmed by 8 bases and J by 7 bases, 8 bases remained unmatched. The CDR3 extends over 15 amino acids. The CDR3 sequence is CASRDRGLTGEKLFF. The CDR3 DNA sequence: TGCGCCAGCCGGGACAGGGGGCTTACGGGTGAAAAACTGTTTTTT.

V usage is TRBV20-1 and J usage is TRBJ2-1; maybe TRBD2 (5 bases). The CDR3 contains 11 residues. V lost 3 bases and J lost 9, with 9 bases in between. From germline, CDR1 is DFQATT and CDR2 SNEGSKA (reference sequence). The CDR3 reads CSASTGFEQFF. The CDR3 coding sequence is TGCAGTGCTAGTACGGGGTTTGAGCAGTTCTTC.

This clonotype came up a few times. The chain employs TRBV28 and TRBJ2-1; D not resolved. This CDR3 is built from 12 residues. Germline loops: CDR1 MDHEN, CDR2 SYDVKM. The V end was cut by 5 bases, the J end by 10 bases, with 12 bases between. The CDR3 here is CASSLEVLEQFF. DNA for the CDR3: TGTGCCAGCAGTCTAGAGGTGTTAGAGCAGTTCTTC.

The chain links TRBV12-3 or TRBV12-4 to TRBJ1-5; possible D gene TRBD1, 5 bases. This CDR3 is built from 14 residues. The germline V and J ends were trimmed by 6 bases and 0 bases, with 9 bases remaining between them. Here the CDR3 DNA reads TGTGCCAGCAGGAGGGGAGTTAGCAATCAGCCCCAGCATTTT. This codes for CASRRGVSNQPQHF.

This clonotype was seen a few times. The chain recombines TRBV4-1 with TRBJ1-5, with D possibly TRBD1 on 6 matching bases. Per germline, CDR1 MGHRA and CDR2 YSYEKL. V was clipped by 1 base and J by 0 bases, with 10 bases between them. The CDR3 has 16 amino acids. CDR3 amino acids: CASSQAGTNSNQPQHF. CDR3 bases: TGCGCCAGCAGCCAAGCCGGGACAAATAGCAATCAGCCCCAGCATTTT.